This entry lists 21 T cell receptor beta chains sequenced from one sample in a study of T cell responses to AZD1222 COVID-19 vaccine. TCRdb's table, derived via immunoSEQ multiplex PCR, lists solely in-frame clones and lacks some. This sample yields 120,000 to 150,000 clones, of which roughly 90% are seen a single time; approximately 3% belongs to the top ten. Here the sequenced sample was peripheral blood, taken on day 0 of AZD1222 vaccination. These receptors were taken from an adult in good health.

V usage is TRBV19 and J usage is TRBJ2-3, with 11 bases lining up with TRBD1. This CDR3 spans 15 amino acids. J was trimmed by 2 bases and V by 8 bases; bases with no gene match: 6. Germline CDR1 reads LNHDA; CDR2 reads SQIVND (reference sequence). The CDR3 sequence is CASSWDRGSTDTQYF. The CDR3 nucleotides read TGTGCCAGTTCTTGGGACAGGGGGTCCACAGATACGCAGTATTTT.

V gene TRBV7-8 combines with J gene TRBJ2-1; tentative D call: TRBD2 (6 bases). The length of the CDR3 is 13 residues. Germline CDR1 and CDR2: SGHVS and FQNEAQ. Trimming took 3 bases from V and 4 from J, leaving 7 bases between them. CDR3: CASSLGLYNEQFF. The CDR3 DNA sequence: TGTGCCAGCAGCTTGGGACTTTACAATGAGCAGTTCTTC.

The chain links TRBV5-4 to TRBJ1-1, with TRBD1 as a possible D gene (6 bases). Trimming pared 1 base from V and 5 bases from J, leaving 12 bases between. Germline V CDR1 and CDR2: SGHNT, YYREEE (reference sequence). The CDR3 totals 14 residues. CDR3 region: CASSLPRGGTEAFF. DNA of the CDR3: TGTGCCAGCAGCTTGCCCAGGGGAGGTACTGAAGCTTTCTTT. Complete variable domain (other parts from reference TRBV5-4 and TRBJ1-1): ETGVTQSPTHLIKTRGQQVTLRCSSQSGHNTVSWYQQALGQGPQFIFQYYREEENGRGNFPPRFSGLQFPNYSSELNVNALELDDSALYLCASSLPRGGTEAFFGQGTRLTVV.

The V call is TRBV5-1, the J call TRBJ1-3, with 9 bases fitting TRBD1. J gave up 0 bases and V 5 bases, and 9 bases lay outside the gene matches. The CDR3 loop spans 17 amino acids. The germline V gene has CDR1 SGHRS and CDR2 YFSETQ. The CDR3 sequence: CASSQRTGASSGNTIYF. The CDR3 nucleotides read TGCGCCAGCAGTCAACGGACAGGGGCCAGCTCTGGAAACACCATATATTTT. Combining the CDR3 with reference TRBV5-1 and TRBJ1-3 gives the whole variable domain KAGVTQTPRYLIKTRGQQVTLSCSPISGHRSVSWYQQTPGQGLQFLFEYFSETQRNKGNFPGRFSGRQFSNSRSEMNVSTLELGDSALYLCASSQRTGASSGNTIYFGEGSWLTVV.

The chain links TRBV6-2 or TRBV6-3 to TRBJ2-7; TRBD1 aligns across 7 bases. In germline, CDR1 is MNHEY, CDR2 SVGEGT. The J segment lost 7 bases and the V segment lost 5 bases, leaving 5 bases of the junction unmatched. The CDR3 runs 12 residues. The CDR3 DNA reads as TGTGCCAGCAGTACTTACAGGGGAGAGCAGTACTTC. It translates to CASSTYRGEQYF.

This rearrangement joins TRBV9 to TRBJ1-6; TRBD1 might be the D (6 bases). With 0 bases removed from V and 9 bases from J, the gap between germline ends came to 16 bases. This CDR3 has 16 residues. The germline V gene encodes CDR1 SGDLS and CDR2 YYNGEE. CDR3 protein: CASSVETGWFGSPLHF. The CDR3 DNA reads TGTGCCAGCAGCGTAGAAACAGGGTGGTTCGGTTCACCCCTCCACTTT.

J is TRBJ1-2 and V is TRBV2, with TRBD1 matching over 8 bases. J lost 7 bases, V lost 5 bases, and 9 bases had no gene match. The CDR3 totals 14 residues. Germline V CDR1 and CDR2: SNHLY, FYNNEI. In DNA, the CDR3 is TGTGCCAGCAGTCTACCGGACAGGGAGAGTGGCTACACCTTC. Its translation: CASSLPDRESGYTF.

This clone appeared once. The chain carries TRBV7-2 and TRBJ2-1; the match to TRBD2 covers 14 bases. V lost 1 base and J lost 7; bases outside the gene matches: 3. CDR3 length equals 16 residues. Germline CDR1 is SGHTA and CDR2 is FQGNSA. In DNA, the CDR3 is TGTGCCAGCAGCTTAGTTGGGACTAGCGGGAGTAATGAGCAGTTCTTC. Its protein is CASSLVGTSGSNEQFF.

On this clone itself: Other DNA sequences in this specimen translate into the identical CDR3. The chain is built from TRBV4-2 and TRBJ1-2, with TRBD1 matching 7 bases. This CDR3 comprises 15 residues. V shed 3 bases, J shed 5 bases, and the junction held 9 bases outside the gene matches. Germline lookup yields CDR1 LGHNA and CDR2 YNFKEQ. The CDR3 sequence is CASSQAGGVGYGYTF. The CDR3 bases are TGTGCCAGCAGCCAGGCAGGGGGGGTTGGGTATGGCTACACCTTC.

CDR3 bases: TGTGCCGTCAAGAGGGGGACCTCCTACGAGCAGTACTTC. This gives the protein CAVKRGTSYEQYF. The chain is built from TRBV24-1 and TRBJ2-7; TRBD1 might be the D (6 bases). V gave up 12 bases and J gave up 0 bases, with 14 bases separating them. The CDR3 is 13 amino acids. Germline V lookup: CDR1 KGHDR, CDR2 SFDVKD.

The chain carries TRBV28 and TRBJ1-2; D perhaps matches TRBD1 (5 bases). V lost 1 base and J lost 3, with 12 bases in between. The V gene's germline CDR1 is MDHEN and CDR2 SYDVKM. This CDR3 contains 15 residues. CDR3 bases: TGTGCCAGCAGTTTATACGGGCAGGGCGACTATGGCTACACCTTC. This sequence encodes CASSLYGQGDYGYTF.

The CDR3 reads CASSSPTGTAYGYTF. In DNA, the CDR3 is TGTGCCAGCAGCTCGCCGACCGGGACAGCCTATGGCTACACCTTC. J is TRBJ1-2 and V is TRBV5-5; 7 bases are shared with TRBD1. This CDR3 has 15 amino acids. Trimming removed 3 bases from V and 4 bases from J; junction bases left unmatched: 9. Germline CDR1 SGHKS, CDR2 YYEKEE (reference sequence).

The chain recombines TRBV4-3 with TRBJ2-1, with 8 nucleotides matching TRBD2. J lost 1 base, V lost 1 base, and 18 bases had no gene match. Germline values: CDR1 LGHNA, CDR2 YSLEER. The CDR3 sequence is 21 residues long. The CDR3 nucleotides are TGCGCCAGCAGCCAAGGGACTAGCTCGAACCCCGTAAGAGGGTCCTACAATGAGCAGTTCTTC. Amino acids: CASSQGTSSNPVRGSYNEQFF.

This chain uses TRBV7-9 with TRBJ1-4; D is uncertain. The germline CDR1 and CDR2 sequences are SEHNR and FQNEAQ (reference sequence). The CDR3 has 14 residues. Trimming shortened V by 2 bases and J by 3 bases, and 7 bases separated the two germline ends. The CDR3 sequence is CASSLSRSNEKLFF. The CDR3 DNA reads TGTGCCAGCAGCTTATCCAGGTCTAATGAAAAACTGTTTTTT. The complete variable domain, with remaining parts taken from reference TRBV7-9 and TRBJ1-4, reads DTGVSQNPRHKITKRGQNVTFRCDPISEHNRLYWYRQTLGQGPEFLTYFQNEAQLEKSRLLSDRFSAERPKGSFSTLEIQRTEQGDSAMYLCASSLSRSNEKLFFGSGTQLSVL.

This chain uses TRBV14 with TRBJ2-7; D remains ambiguous. CDR3 size: 15 residues. Trimming removed 2 bases from V and 0 bases from J, with 11 bases in between. Germline values: CDR1 SGHDN, CDR2 FVKESK. The DNA for the CDR3 is TGTGCCAGCAGCCAAATAGGCGCGAGCTCCTACGAGCAGTACTTC. Translation: CASSQIGASSYEQYF.

The CDR3 DNA reads TGTGCCAGCACCACCCCCCAGCACAATGAGCAGTTCTTC. Protein sequence: CASTTPQHNEQFF. The chain employs TRBV28 and TRBJ2-1; no firm D call. The CDR3 consists of 13 residues. Germline values: CDR1 MDHEN, CDR2 SYDVKM. V was pared by 7 bases and J by 5 bases, with 12 bases between.

The table lists this clone with a count of one. The V gene is TRBV9, the J gene TRBJ2-3; D not resolved. There are 15 residues in the CDR3. Per the germline V gene, CDR1 is SGDLS and CDR2 is YYNGEE. V was clipped by 0 bases and J by 2 bases, with 10 bases between them. CDR3 sequence (DNA): TGTGCCAGCAGCGTAGTAAGGGCAGACACAGATACGCAGTATTTT. It codes for CASSVVRADTDTQYF.

The rearrangement uses TRBV4-3 and TRBJ1-6; a possible D gene is TRBD1 (6 bases). The CDR3 runs 16 residues. Trimming stripped 4 bases from V and 8 bases from J, with 18 bases between. Germline V lookup: CDR1 LGHNA, CDR2 YSLEER. The CDR3 DNA follows: TGCGCCAGCAGCCCTACTGGGGCGGGGGGCGATTCACCCCTCCACTTT. As protein: CASSPTGAGGDSPLHF.

The gene calls are TRBV3-1 (or the pseudogene TRBV3-2) and TRBJ1-2; D is perhaps TRBD1 (6 bases). Germline V lookup: CDR1 LGHDT, CDR2 YNNKEL (reference sequence). Trimming left V 0 bases short and J 3 bases short, with 14 bases between. The CDR3 totals 16 residues. In DNA, the CDR3 is TGTGCCAGCAGCCAAGACGGAGGCAGGGGTGACTATGGCTACACCTTC. Its protein is CASSQDGGRGDYGYTF.

The sample holds one count of this clone. This chain joins TRBV6-6 and TRBJ2-4; either TRBD1 or TRBD2 may supply D (6 bases each). Deletions cut 2 bases from V and 8 bases from J, with 10 bases between. Germline V gene data show CDR1 as MNHNY and CDR2 as SVGAGI (reference sequence). The CDR3 has 13 amino acids. The DNA of the CDR3 is TGTGCCAGCAGTTACCCAGGGGAGGACATTCAGTACTTC. Translated, it gives CASSYPGEDIQYF.

In this sample, this clone turned up once. The sample carries other DNA sequences with the same CDR3. This sequence joins TRBV11-1 and TRBJ1-5; D is undetermined. Germline assignment: CDR1 SGHAT and CDR2 FQDESV (reference sequence). V gave up 3 bases and J gave up 0 bases, with 3 bases separating them. The CDR3 has 13 amino acids. This chain's CDR3 is CASSFHSNQPQHF. The DNA of the CDR3 is TGTGCCAGCAGCTTCCATAGCAATCAGCCCCAGCATTTT.